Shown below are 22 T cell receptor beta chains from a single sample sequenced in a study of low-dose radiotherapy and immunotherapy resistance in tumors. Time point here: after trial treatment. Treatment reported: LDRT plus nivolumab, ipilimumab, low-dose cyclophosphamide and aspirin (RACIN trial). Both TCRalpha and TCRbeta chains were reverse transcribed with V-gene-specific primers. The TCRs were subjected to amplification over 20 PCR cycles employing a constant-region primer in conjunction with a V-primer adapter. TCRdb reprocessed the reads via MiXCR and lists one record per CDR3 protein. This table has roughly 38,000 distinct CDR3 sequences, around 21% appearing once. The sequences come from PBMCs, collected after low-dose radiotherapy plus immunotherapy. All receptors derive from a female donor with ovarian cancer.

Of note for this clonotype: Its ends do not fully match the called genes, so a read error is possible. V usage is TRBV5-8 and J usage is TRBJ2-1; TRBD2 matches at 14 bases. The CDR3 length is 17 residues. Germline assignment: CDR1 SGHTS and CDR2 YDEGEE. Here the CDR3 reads CASSVGLAGASSNEQFF. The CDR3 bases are TGTGCCAGCAGCGTGGGACTAGCGGGGGCTTCCTCCAATGAGCAGTTCTTC.

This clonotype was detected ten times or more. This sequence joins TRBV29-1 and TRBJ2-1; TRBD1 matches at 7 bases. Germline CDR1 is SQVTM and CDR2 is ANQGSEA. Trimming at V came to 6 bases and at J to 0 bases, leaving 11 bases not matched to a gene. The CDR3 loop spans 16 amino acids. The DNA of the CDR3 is TGCAGCGTCGCCCAGATACAGGGGATCTCCTACAATGAGCAGTTCTTC. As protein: CSVAQIQGISYNEQFF.

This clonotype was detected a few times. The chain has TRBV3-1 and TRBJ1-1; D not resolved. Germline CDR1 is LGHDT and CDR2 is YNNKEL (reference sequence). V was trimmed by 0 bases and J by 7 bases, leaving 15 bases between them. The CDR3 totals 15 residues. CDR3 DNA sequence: TGTGCCAGCAGCCAAGATTTAGATCCCTCAGGTGAAGCTTTCTTT. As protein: CASSQDLDPSGEAFF.

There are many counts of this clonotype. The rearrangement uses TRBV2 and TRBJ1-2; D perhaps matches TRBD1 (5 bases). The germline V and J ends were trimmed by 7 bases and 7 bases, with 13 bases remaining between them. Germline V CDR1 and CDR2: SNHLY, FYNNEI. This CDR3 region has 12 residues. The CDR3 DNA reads TGTGCCAGCAATCCTGCAGGGTTTGGCTACACCTTC. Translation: CASNPAGFGYTF.

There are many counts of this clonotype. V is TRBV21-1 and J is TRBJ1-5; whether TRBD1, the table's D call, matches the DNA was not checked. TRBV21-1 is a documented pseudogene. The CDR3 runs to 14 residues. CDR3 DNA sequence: TGTGCCAGCACCACTCTGACAGGGAATCAGCCCCAGCATTTT. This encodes CASTTLTGNQPQHF.

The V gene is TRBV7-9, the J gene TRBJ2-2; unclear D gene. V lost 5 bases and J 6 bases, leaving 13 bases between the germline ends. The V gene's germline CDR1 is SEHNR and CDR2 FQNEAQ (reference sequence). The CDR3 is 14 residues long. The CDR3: CASSRTIGAGELFF. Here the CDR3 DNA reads TGTGCCAGCAGCCGAACTATTGGGGCCGGGGAGCTGTTTTTT.

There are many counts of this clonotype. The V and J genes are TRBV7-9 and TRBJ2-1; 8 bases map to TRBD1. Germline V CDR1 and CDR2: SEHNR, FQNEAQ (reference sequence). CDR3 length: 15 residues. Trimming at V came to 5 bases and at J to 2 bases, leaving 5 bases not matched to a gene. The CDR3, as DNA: TGTGCCAGCAGCCCACCGGGACAGGCCTACAATGAGCAGTTCTTC. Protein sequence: CASSPPGQAYNEQFF.

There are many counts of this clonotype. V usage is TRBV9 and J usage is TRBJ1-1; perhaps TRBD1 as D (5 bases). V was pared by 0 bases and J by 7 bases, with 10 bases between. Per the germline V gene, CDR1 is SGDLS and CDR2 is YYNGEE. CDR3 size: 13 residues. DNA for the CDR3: TGTGCCAGCAGCGTAGGAGGAGGGGATGAAGCTTTCTTT. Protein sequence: CASSVGGGDEAFF.

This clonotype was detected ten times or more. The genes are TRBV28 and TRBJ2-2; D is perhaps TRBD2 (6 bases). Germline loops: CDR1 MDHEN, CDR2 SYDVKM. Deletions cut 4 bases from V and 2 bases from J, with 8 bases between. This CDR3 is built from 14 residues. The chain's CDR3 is CASSWGVNTGELFF. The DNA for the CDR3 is TGTGCCAGCAGTTGGGGGGTTAACACCGGGGAGCTGTTTTTT.

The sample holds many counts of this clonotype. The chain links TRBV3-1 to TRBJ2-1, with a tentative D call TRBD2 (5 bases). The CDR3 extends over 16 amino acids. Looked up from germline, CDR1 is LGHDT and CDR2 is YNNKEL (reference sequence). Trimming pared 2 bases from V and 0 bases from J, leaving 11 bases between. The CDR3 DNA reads TGTGCCAGCAGCCAATTTGGCGGGCGCTCCTACAATGAGCAGTTCTTC. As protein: CASSQFGGRSYNEQFF.

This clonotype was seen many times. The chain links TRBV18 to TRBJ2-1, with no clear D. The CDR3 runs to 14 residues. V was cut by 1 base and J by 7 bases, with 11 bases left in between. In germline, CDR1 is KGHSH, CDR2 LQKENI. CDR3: CASSPQGPVNEQFF. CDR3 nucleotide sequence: TGTGCCAGCTCACCACAAGGTCCTGTAAATGAGCAGTTCTTC.

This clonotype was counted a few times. The CDR3 here is CASSPRSGRLLNTEAFF. CDR3 in DNA: TGTGCCAGCAGCCCGCGGTCAGGGCGTCTCTTGAACACTGAAGCTTTCTTT. The rearrangement links TRBV5-5 to TRBJ1-1, with a possible D match to TRBD1 (5 bases). CDR1 is SGHKS and CDR2 is YYEKEE in the germline V gene (reference sequence). The CDR3 extends over 17 amino acids. V was pared by 4 bases and J by 0 bases, with 19 bases between. Full variable domain (rest looked up from reference TRBV5-5 and TRBJ1-1): DAGVTQSPTHLIKTRGQQVTLRCSPISGHKSVSWYQQVLGQGPQFIFQYYEKEERGRGNFPDRFSARQFPNYSSELNVNALLLGDSALYLCASSPRSGRLLNTEAFFGQGTRLTVV.

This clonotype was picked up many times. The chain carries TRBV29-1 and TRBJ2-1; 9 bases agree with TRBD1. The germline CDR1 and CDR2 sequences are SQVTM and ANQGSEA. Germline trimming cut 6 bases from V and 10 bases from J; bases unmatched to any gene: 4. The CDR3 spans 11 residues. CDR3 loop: CSVGQGREQFF. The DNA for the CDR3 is TGCAGCGTGGGACAGGGCAGGGAGCAGTTCTTC.

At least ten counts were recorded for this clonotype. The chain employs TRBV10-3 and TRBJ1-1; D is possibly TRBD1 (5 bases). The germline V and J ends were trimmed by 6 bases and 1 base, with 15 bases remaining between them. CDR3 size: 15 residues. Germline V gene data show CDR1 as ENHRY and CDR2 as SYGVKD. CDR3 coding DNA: TGTGCCATCAGCTGGCGAACGGACACGAACACTGAAGCTTTCTTT. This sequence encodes CAISWRTDTNTEAFF.

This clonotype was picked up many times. The CDR3 loop reads CASSQNDRGRNSPLHF. The DNA of the CDR3 is TGCGCCAGCAGCCAAAACGACAGGGGACGCAATTCACCCCTCCACTTT. The chain couples TRBV4-1 to TRBJ1-6; 8 nucleotides agree with TRBD1. Germline CDR1 and CDR2: MGHRA and YSYEKL. Trimming removed 2 bases from V and 7 bases from J; junction bases left unmatched: 7. There are 16 residues in the CDR3.

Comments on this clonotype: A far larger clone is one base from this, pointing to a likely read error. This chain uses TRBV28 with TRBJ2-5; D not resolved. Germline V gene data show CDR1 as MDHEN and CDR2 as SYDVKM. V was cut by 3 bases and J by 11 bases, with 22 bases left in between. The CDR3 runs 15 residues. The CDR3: CASSFFGRAYNEQYF. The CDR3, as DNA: TGTGCCAGCAGTTTCTTTGGACGAGCCTACAATGAGCAGTACTTC. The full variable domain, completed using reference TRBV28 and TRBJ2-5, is DVKVTQSSRYLVKRTGEKVFLECVQDMDHENMFWYRQDPGLGLRLIYFSYDVKMKEKGDIPEGYSVSREKKERFSLILESASTNQTSMYLCASSFFGRAYNEQYFGPGTRLLVL.

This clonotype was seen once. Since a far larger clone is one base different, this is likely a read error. CDR3 sequence reads: CAISHSYLSSLSTDTQYF. For the CDR3, the DNA is TGTGCCATCAGTCACAGCTACCTCTCAAGTCTCAGCACAGATACGCAGTATTTT. This chain uses TRBV10-3 with TRBJ2-3; D uncertain. Germline CDR1 is ENHRY and CDR2 is SYGVKD. V lost 5 bases and J 0 bases, leaving 21 bases between the germline ends. CDR3 length: 18 amino acids.

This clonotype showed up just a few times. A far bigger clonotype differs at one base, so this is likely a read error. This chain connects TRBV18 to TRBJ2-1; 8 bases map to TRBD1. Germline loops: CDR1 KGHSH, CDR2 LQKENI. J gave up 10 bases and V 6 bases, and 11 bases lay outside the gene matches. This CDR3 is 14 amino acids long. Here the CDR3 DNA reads TGTGCCAGCTCCTCGGGACAGGAAAGCTACGAGCAGTTCTTC. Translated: CASSSGQESYEQFF.

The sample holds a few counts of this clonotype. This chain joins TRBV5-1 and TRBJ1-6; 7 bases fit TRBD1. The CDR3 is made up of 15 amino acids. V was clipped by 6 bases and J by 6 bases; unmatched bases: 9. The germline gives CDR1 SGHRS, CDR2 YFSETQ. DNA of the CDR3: TGCGCCAGCACCCCGGGGACAGCGATTAATTCACCCCTCCACTTT. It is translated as CASTPGTAINSPLHF.

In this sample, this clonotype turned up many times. CDR3 amino acids: CASRASGQETQYF. CDR3 DNA: TGTGCCAGCAGGGCTAGCGGACAAGAGACCCAGTACTTC. V is TRBV27 and J is TRBJ2-5; 7 nucleotides agree with TRBD2. This CDR3 is built from 13 residues. In germline, CDR1 is MNHEY, CDR2 SMNVEV (reference sequence). The V gene end was trimmed by 6 bases and the J gene end by 2 bases; junction bases not matched to a gene: 3.

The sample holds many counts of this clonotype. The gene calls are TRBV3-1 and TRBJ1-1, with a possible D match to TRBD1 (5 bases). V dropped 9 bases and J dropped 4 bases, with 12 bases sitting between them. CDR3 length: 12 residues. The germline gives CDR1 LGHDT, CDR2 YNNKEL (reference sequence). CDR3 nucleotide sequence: TGTGCCAGTCAGGGAGAGAGCACTGAAGCTTTCTTT. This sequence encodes CASQGESTEAFF.

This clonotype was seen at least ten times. The chain's CDR3 is CASSKRPAGGPTDTQYF. CDR3 sequence (DNA): TGTGCCAGCAGTAAGAGGCCCGCGGGAGGGCCCACAGATACGCAGTATTTT. The chain is built from TRBV12-3 or TRBV12-4 and TRBJ2-3; the match to TRBD2 covers 9 bases. The CDR3 covers 17 residues. Trimming removed 5 bases from V and 2 bases from J; junction bases left unmatched: 11.